This is a list of T cell receptor beta chains from one sample in a study of T cell responses to AZD1222 COVID-19 vaccine. Assay used: immunoSEQ multiplex PCR; TCRdb lists only in-frame clones, some missing. Of approximately 70,000 clones in the sample, about nine tenths were seen once. Sequences were derived from peripheral blood, sampled on day 0 of AZD1222 vaccination. These receptors all stem from an adult in good health. Each CDR3 is given without its conserved first and last residue. Clone size appears in some rows only: once, few, many, or a class for an expanded clone.

TRBJ1-3 | TRBV27 | . | ASIGPPGNTIY
TRBJ2-2 | TRBV11-3 | . | ASSLIGGELF
TRBJ2-3 | TRBV2 | . | ASRDGSTDTQY
TRBJ1-5 | TRBV19 | few | ACDPGGGNQPQH
TRBJ1-1 | TRBV25-1 | . | ASSFTPGTEAF
TRBJ1-1 | TRBV28 | . | ASISGGARTEAF
TRBJ2-7 | TRBV5-1 | . | ASSLSGGLYEQY
TRBJ1-1 | TRBV5-4 | . | ASSYGQNTEAF
TRBJ1-3 | TRBV9 | few | ASSVEVTGGNTIY
TRBJ2-1 | TRBV6-2/TRBV6-3 | . | ASSYAMGREI
TRBJ1-2 | TRBV4-3 | . | ASSGYRNYGYT
TRBJ2-2 | TRBV20-1 | . | SALDTGELF
TRBJ1-1 | TRBV7-3 | . | ASSPRDGGQAF
TRBJ2-2 | TRBV6-5 | once | ASSRGTGELF
TRBJ1-6 | TRBV12-3/TRBV12-4 | few | ASSPGQDSPLH
TRBJ1-2 | TRBV18 | . | ASSPGQGADYGYT
TRBJ2-3 | TRBV19 | . | ASNTIRDSNTDTQY
TRBJ1-5 | TRBV19 | . | ASRYEAGAQH
TRBJ1-1 | TRBV20-1 | . | SAQRQLEAF
TRBJ1-6 | TRBV30 | . | AWLQGTGRGIGSPLH
TRBJ2-7 | TRBV7-6 | . | ASSLGSGDEQY
TRBJ2-1 | TRBV5-1 | . | ASSGQPGQGYNEQF
TRBJ1-2 | TRBV6-5 | . | ASSYTTPQQNGYT
TRBJ2-7 | TRBV30 | few | AWSVKGYEQY
TRBJ1-3 | TRBV24-1 | . | ATKTGEMGNTIY
TRBJ1-1 | TRBV19 | . | ASSINRAESSEAF
TRBJ2-1 | TRBV5-1 | . | ASSLAGAASSYNEQF
TRBJ1-5 | TRBV11-3 | . | ASSFNFNPHQPQH
TRBJ1-2 | TRBV11-3 | . | ASSKQGNDGYT
TRBJ2-2 | TRBV11-3 | . | ASSLKGTGELF
TRBJ2-2 | TRBV29-1 | few | SVSTGANTGELF
TRBJ1-1 | TRBV19 | . | ASRQGHEAF
TRBJ1-5 | TRBV28 | . | ASSLFSFNQPQH
TRBJ1-1 | TRBV19 | . | ASSWTGDTEAF
TRBJ1-3 | TRBV15 | . | ATNRDRRSGNTIY
TRBJ1-4 | TRBV27 | . | ASSLGHPHEKLF
TRBJ1-1 | TRBV10-1 | . | ASSEYEGGTEAF
TRBJ1-2 | TRBV6-5 | . | ASSLGQETYGYT
TRBJ2-3 | TRBV6-1 | . | ASSESGLALSDTQY
TRBJ2-7 | TRBV28 | . | ASSSLSRGNSYEQY
TRBJ1-2 | TRBV4-1 | . | ASSQDGYGYT
TRBJ1-2 | TRBV5-1 | . | ASSLSGRGLGYT
TRBJ2-2 | TRBV6-5 | . | ASSYPGSGELF
TRBJ1-5 | TRBV5-1 | . | ASSKRTFVNQPQH
TRBJ2-7 | TRBV9 | few | ASSAEGGAVKKQY
TRBJ1-2 | TRBV7-2 | . | ASSLGPGQGTYGYT
TRBJ1-1 | TRBV5-1 | . | ASSRSGVNTEAF
TRBJ1-1 | TRBV29-1 | . | SVDLGQGGTEAF
TRBJ2-1 | TRBV6-5 | . | ASSKTQYNEQF